The 8 T cell receptor beta chains below were found in one sample sequenced in a study of T-cell reconstitution after alpha-beta-depleted transplantation in children. TCRbeta library preparation incorporated unique molecular identifiers. TCRdb passed the PCR reads through MiXCR, listing each CDR3 protein once. The table lists 500,000 or so distinct CDR3 sequences, about 31% of them singletons. The sequences come from PBMCs from the stem cell graft donor, collected from the stem cell graft. The receptors here all came from a human donor who donated a stem cell graft to a child with aplastic anemia.

The chain is built from TRBV12-3 or TRBV12-4 and TRBJ1-5; possibly TRBD1 for D (5 bases). The CDR3 length is 13 residues. V shed 7 bases and J shed 9 bases, with 16 bases lying between them. Here the CDR3 DNA reads TGTGCCAGCAACCCGGACATCGTGGGGCCCCAGCATTTT. Translated, it gives CASNPDIVGPQHF.

The V gene is TRBV9, the J gene TRBJ1-3; D is perhaps TRBD1 (6 bases). The CDR3 spans 15 residues. Germline loops: CDR1 SGDLS, CDR2 YYNGEE. Trimming removed 7 bases at V and 6 bases at J, with 20 bases between. The CDR3 coding sequence is TGTGCCAGCCGCGGCCCTCTCTCAGGGGCAAACACCATATATTTT. It translates to CASRGPLSGANTIYF.

This clonotype has more than one count but fewer than ten. The chain is built from TRBV29-1 and TRBJ1-2; TRBD1 agrees at 7 bases. Germline CDR1 reads SQVTM; CDR2 reads ANQGSEA. The CDR3 runs to 14 residues. V lost 3 bases, J lost 8 bases, and 12 bases stayed unmatched. Here the CDR3 DNA reads TGCAGCGTTGAGGATCGACAGGGATCAGGAGGCTACACCTTC. Residues: CSVEDRQGSGGYTF.

This chain connects TRBV6-5 to TRBJ2-1, with D maybe TRBD2 (6 bases). The CDR3 is made up of 12 amino acids. Per the germline V gene, CDR1 is MNHEY and CDR2 is SVGAGI. The V end was cut by 2 bases, the J end by 15 bases, with 14 bases between. CDR3 region: CASSYDGSQWFF. The CDR3 region has the DNA TGTGCCAGCAGTTACGACGGGAGTCAGTGGTTCTTC.

The chain employs TRBV5-1 and TRBJ2-7; TRBD2 matches at 8 bases. Per germline, CDR1 SGHRS and CDR2 YFSETQ. This CDR3 is built from 14 residues. The V segment lost 2 bases and the J segment 3 bases; nucleotides outside the gene matches: 4. For the CDR3, the DNA is TGCGCCAGCAGCTTTCAGCGGGAGCGCTACGAGCAGTACTTC. Its protein is CASSFQRERYEQYF.

This clonotype was detected many times. This sequence joins TRBV20-1 and TRBJ2-3; TRBD2 agrees at 8 bases. The CDR3 spans 16 residues. Germline V gene data show CDR1 as DFQATT and CDR2 as SNEGSKA (reference sequence). Trimming at V came to 1 base and at J to 4 bases, leaving 10 bases not matched to a gene. The CDR3 DNA is TGCAGTGCTAGAGTAATCAAGCGGGAGTTTCCAGATACGCAGTATTTT. Its translation: CSARVIKREFPDTQYF.

This clonotype was counted between two and nine times. This chain joins TRBV20-1 and TRBJ1-1, with 12 bases aligning to TRBD1. CDR1 is DFQATT, CDR2 SNEGSKA, per germline (reference sequence). V trimming: 3 bases; J trimming: 4 bases; junction bases outside the gene matches: 12. The CDR3 covers 17 residues. CDR3 sequence: CSASSGTGGAGSTEAFF. The CDR3 DNA reads as TGCAGTGCTAGCTCCGGGACAGGGGGCGCGGGGAGCACTGAAGCTTTCTTT.

The V and J genes are TRBV29-1 and TRBJ2-3; TRBD1 matches 7 bases. Trimming removed 7 bases from V and 6 bases from J; junction bases left unmatched: 7. The V gene's germline CDR1 is SQVTM and CDR2 ANQGSEA. The CDR3 is made up of 12 amino acids. Here the CDR3 DNA reads TGCAGCGGCCGAACAGGGGCGGATACGCAGTATTTT. The encoded protein is CSGRTGADTQYF.